Below, 14 T cell receptor beta chains from the same sample are listed, as sequenced in a study of blood T cell repertoires in COVID-19. Here immunoSEQ multiplex PCR was the method, and the copy in TCRdb shows in-frame clones only, minus some. The sample has hundreds of thousands of clones; around 86% are singletons. Specimen: peripheral blood. The receptors were gathered from a woman in her twenties or thirties who had recovered from COVID-19.

A few counts support this clone. Different DNA sequences within this sample yield the same CDR3. The chain uses TRBV19 and TRBJ1-2; no clear D. This CDR3 contains 11 residues. The ends were cut back, 7 bases at V and 3 bases at J, with 6 bases in the middle. CDR1 and CDR2 (germline): LNHDA, SQIVND (reference sequence). CDR3 sequence: CASTADYGYTF. Here the CDR3 DNA reads TGTGCCAGTACAGCGGACTATGGCTACACCTTC.

The chain is built from TRBV5-1 and TRBJ2-3, with TRBD2 identical over 8 bases. From germline, CDR1 is SGHRS and CDR2 YFSETQ. CDR3 length: 16 residues. J was trimmed by 2 bases and V by 4 bases; bases with no gene match: 9. The CDR3 region has the DNA TGCGCCAGCAGCCCGGAAGCGGGGGCGATCACAGATACGCAGTATTTT. This codes for CASSPEAGAITDTQYF.

The chain links TRBV29-1 to TRBJ1-2; 8 nucleotides align to TRBD1. The CDR3 spans 14 residues. Germline CDR1 SQVTM, CDR2 ANQGSEA. V shed 7 bases and J 7 bases; nucleotides not matched to a gene: 14. The CDR3 sequence: CSARKQGDIPGYTF. DNA of the CDR3: TGCAGCGCCCGCAAACAGGGGGACATACCTGGCTACACCTTC. Full variable domain (remainder filled in from reference TRBV29-1 and TRBJ1-2): SAVISQKPSRDICQRGTSLTIQCQVDSQVTMMFWYRQQPGQSLTLIATANQGSEATYESGFVIDKFPISRPNLTFSTLTVSNMSPEDSSIYLCSARKQGDIPGYTFGSGTRLTVV.

This clone has a handful of counts. V is TRBV5-1 and J is TRBJ2-7; D is unclear. Germline V gives CDR1 SGHRS, CDR2 YFSETQ. The CDR3 is 11 amino acids. Deletions cut 0 bases from V and 6 bases from J, with 4 bases between. The CDR3 spells CASSLAGEQYF. The CDR3 DNA follows: TGCGCCAGCAGCTTGGCGGGCGAGCAGTACTTC.

The rearrangement joins TRBV4-1 to TRBJ2-2; D gene ambiguous. This CDR3 region has 13 residues. Germline assignment: CDR1 MGHRA and CDR2 YSYEKL. The V gene lost 1 base and the J gene lost 6 bases, with 6 bases spanning the gap. CDR3 nucleotide sequence: TGCGCCAGCAGCCAAGGACAAGCCGGGGAGCTGTTTTTT. Its translation is CASSQGQAGELFF.

The table lists this clone with a count of one. The chain links TRBV11-2 to TRBJ2-5; TRBD2 might be the D (7 bases). Looked up from germline, CDR1 is SGHAT and CDR2 is FQNNGV. CDR3 length: 16 residues. Trimming left V 5 bases short and J 0 bases short, with 16 bases between. The DNA for the CDR3 is TGTGCCAGCAGCCCCCTCGGCGGGGGCCACCAAGAGACCCAGTACTTC. This encodes CASSPLGGGHQETQYF.

The chain is built from TRBV19 and TRBJ2-2, with D perhaps TRBD1 (6 bases). The V and J ends lost 7 bases and 7 bases respectively, with 13 bases between them. This CDR3 has 13 residues. In germline, CDR1 is LNHDA, CDR2 SQIVND (reference sequence). The CDR3 sequence is CASIPGAGGELFF. The CDR3 DNA reads TGTGCCAGTATCCCAGGGGCGGGCGGGGAGCTGTTTTTT. The complete variable domain, with remaining parts taken from reference TRBV19 and TRBJ2-2, reads DGGITQSPKYLFRKEGQNVTLSCEQNLNHDAMYWYRQDPGQGLRLIYYSQIVNDFQKGDIAEGYSVSREKKESFPLTVTSAQKNPTAFYLCASIPGAGGELFFGEGSRLTVL.

The V and J genes are TRBV2 and TRBJ2-7; 10 positions agree with TRBD2. The CDR3 is made up of 15 amino acids. CDR1 is SNHLY, CDR2 FYNNEI, per germline. The V gene end was trimmed by 4 bases and the J gene end by 6 bases; junction bases not matched to a gene: 9. The CDR3: CASSVLAGVAPEQYF. CDR3 coding DNA: TGTGCCAGCAGTGTTCTAGCGGGGGTAGCCCCCGAGCAGTACTTC. Combining the CDR3 with reference TRBV2 and TRBJ2-7 gives the whole variable domain EPEVTQTPSHQVTQMGQEVILRCVPISNHLYFYWYRQILGQKVEFLVSFYNNEISEKSEIFDDQFSVERPDGSNFTLKIRSTKLEDSAMYFCASSVLAGVAPEQYFGPGTRLTVT.

CDR3 residues: CASSFTGLLEPQHF. CDR3 nucleotide sequence: TGCGCCAGCAGCTTTACAGGGCTTCTGGAGCCCCAGCATTTT. The rearrangement uses TRBV5-1 and TRBJ1-5, with a tentative D call TRBD1 (6 bases). Trimming removed 2 bases from V and 8 bases from J, with 14 bases in between. The germline V gene has CDR1 SGHRS and CDR2 YFSETQ. The CDR3 has 14 amino acids.

Worth noting for this clone: Distinct nucleotide sequences in the sample also encode this CDR3. The chain is built from TRBV5-4 and TRBJ2-7; D not resolved. Looked up from germline, CDR1 is SGHNT and CDR2 is YYREEE (reference sequence). Trimming took off 0 bases at V and 4 bases at J, with 5 bases between the two ends. The CDR3 sequence is 12 residues long. In DNA form, the CDR3 reads TGTGCCAGCAGCTTGGGGGCATACGAGCAGTACTTC. This sequence encodes CASSLGAYEQYF. The full variable domain, in which reference TRBV5-4 and TRBJ2-7 provide the parts outside the CDR3, is ETGVTQSPTHLIKTRGQQVTLRCSSQSGHNTVSWYQQALGQGPQFIFQYYREEENGRGNFPPRFSGLQFPNYSSELNVNALELDDSALYLCASSLGAYEQYFGPGTRLTVT.

The chain combines TRBV3-1 (or the pseudogene TRBV3-2) with TRBJ2-7; 11 bases are shared with TRBD2. The junction had 4 bases not matched to a gene; V was cut back by 4 bases and J by 2 bases. Germline CDR1 reads LGHDT; CDR2 reads YNNKEL (reference sequence). The CDR3 has 15 amino acids. CDR3 residues: CASSLLSGRAYEQYF. For the CDR3, the DNA is TGTGCCAGCAGCCTACTTAGCGGGAGGGCCTACGAGCAGTACTTC.

The rearrangement links TRBV5-8 to TRBJ1-5, with D possibly TRBD1 on 6 matching bases. V gave up 4 bases and J gave up 9 bases, with 17 bases separating them. Germline V gene lookup returns CDR1 SGHTS and CDR2 YDEGEE. The CDR3 is 14 amino acids. The CDR3 region has the DNA TGTGCCAGCAGCCCCACTGGGGGCCCAGCGCCCCAGCATTTT. Its protein product is CASSPTGGPAPQHF.

This chain connects TRBV5-1 to TRBJ1-3; 7 positions match TRBD1. V trimming: 0 bases; J trimming: 4 bases; junction bases outside the gene matches: 4. The length of the CDR3 is 15 residues. CDR1 is SGHRS and CDR2 is YFSETQ in the germline V gene. In nucleotides, the CDR3 is TGCGCCAGCAGCTTGGGACAGGGAGCAGGAAACACCATATATTTT. It yields the protein CASSLGQGAGNTIYF.

The chain employs TRBV6-2 or TRBV6-3 and TRBJ2-6; TRBD2 might be the D (5 bases). Between the trimmed V and J ends, which lost 0 bases and 0 bases, there was a span of 12 bases. Germline V CDR1 and CDR2: MNHEY, SVGEGT. CDR3 size: 18 residues. In DNA form, the CDR3 reads TGTGCCAGCAGTTACTCTTCCCACGGGAACTCTGGGGCCAACGTCCTGACTTTC. Translation: CASSYSSHGNSGANVLTF.